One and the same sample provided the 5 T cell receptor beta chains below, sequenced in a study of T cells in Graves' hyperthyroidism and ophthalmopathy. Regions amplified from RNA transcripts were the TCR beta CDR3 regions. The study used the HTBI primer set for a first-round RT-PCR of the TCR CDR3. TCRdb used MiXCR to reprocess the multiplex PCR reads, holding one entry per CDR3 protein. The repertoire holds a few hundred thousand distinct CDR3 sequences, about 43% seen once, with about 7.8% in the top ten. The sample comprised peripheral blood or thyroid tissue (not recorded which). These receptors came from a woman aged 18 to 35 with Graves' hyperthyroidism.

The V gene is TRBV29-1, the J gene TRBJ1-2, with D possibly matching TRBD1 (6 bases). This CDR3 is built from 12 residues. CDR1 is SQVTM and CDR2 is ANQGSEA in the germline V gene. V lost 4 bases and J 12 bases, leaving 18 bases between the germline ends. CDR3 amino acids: CSVVDRRIGNTF. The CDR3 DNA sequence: TGCAGCGTTGTAGACAGGCGGATTGGAAACACCTTC.

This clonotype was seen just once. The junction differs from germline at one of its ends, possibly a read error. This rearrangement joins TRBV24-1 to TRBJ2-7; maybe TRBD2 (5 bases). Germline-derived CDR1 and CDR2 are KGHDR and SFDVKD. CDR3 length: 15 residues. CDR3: CATGDPGLGLGEQYF. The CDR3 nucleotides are TGTGCCACCGGTGATCCCGGACTGGGGTTGGGGGAGCAGTACTTC.

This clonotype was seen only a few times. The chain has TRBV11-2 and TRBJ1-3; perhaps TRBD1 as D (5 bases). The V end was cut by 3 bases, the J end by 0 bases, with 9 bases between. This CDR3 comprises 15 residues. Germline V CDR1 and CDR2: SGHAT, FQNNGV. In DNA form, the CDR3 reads TGTGCCAGCAGCTTCGGAGACAGCTCTGGAAACACCATATATTTT. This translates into CASSFGDSSGNTIYF.

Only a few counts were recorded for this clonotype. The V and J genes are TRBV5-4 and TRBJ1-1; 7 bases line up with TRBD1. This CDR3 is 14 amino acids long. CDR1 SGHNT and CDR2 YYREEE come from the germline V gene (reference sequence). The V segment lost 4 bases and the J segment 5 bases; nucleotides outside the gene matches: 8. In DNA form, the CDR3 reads TGTGCCAGCAGCCATCCGACAGGGTGGACTGAAGCTTTCTTT. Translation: CASSHPTGWTEAFF.

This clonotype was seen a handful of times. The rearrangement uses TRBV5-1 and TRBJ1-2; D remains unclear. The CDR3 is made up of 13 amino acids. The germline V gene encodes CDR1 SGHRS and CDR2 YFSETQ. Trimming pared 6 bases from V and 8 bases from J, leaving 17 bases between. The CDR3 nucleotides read TGCGCCAGCACCGACGAGGTTAAAGAAGGCTACACCTTC. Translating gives CASTDEVKEGYTF.